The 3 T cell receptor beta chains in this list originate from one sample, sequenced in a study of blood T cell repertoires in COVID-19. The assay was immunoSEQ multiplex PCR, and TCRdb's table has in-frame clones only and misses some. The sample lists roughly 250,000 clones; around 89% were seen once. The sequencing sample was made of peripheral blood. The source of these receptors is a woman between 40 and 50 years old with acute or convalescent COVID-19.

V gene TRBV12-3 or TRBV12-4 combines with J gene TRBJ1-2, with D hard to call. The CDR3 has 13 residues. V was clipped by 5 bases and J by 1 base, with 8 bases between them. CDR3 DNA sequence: TGTGCCAGCAGTGGTAGAGTTAACTATGGCTACACCTTC. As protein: CASSGRVNYGYTF.

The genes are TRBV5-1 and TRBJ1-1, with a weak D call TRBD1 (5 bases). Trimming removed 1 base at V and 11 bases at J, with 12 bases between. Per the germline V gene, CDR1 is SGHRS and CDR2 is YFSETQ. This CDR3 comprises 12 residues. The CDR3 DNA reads TGCGCCAGCAGCTTGAGCGGGGGTACGGCTTTCTTT. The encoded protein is CASSLSGGTAFF.

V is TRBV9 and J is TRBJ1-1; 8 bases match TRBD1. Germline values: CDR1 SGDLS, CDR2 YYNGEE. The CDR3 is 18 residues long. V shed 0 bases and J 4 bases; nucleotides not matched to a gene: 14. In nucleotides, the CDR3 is TGTGCCAGCAGCGTAGATCCCCTCCAGGGGGCCTTGAGCACTGAAGCTTTCTTT. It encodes CASSVDPLQGALSTEAFF.